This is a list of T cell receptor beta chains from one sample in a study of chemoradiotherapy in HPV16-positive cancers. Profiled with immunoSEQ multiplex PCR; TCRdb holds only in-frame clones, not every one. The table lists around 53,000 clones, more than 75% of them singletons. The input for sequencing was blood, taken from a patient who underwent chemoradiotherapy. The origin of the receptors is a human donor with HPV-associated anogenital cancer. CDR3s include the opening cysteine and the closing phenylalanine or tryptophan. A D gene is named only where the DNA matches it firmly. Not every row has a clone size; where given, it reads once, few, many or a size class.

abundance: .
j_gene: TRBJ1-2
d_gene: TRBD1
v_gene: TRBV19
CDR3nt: TGTGCCAGTAGTATAGATGACAGGGGGCTCGTTGGCTACACCTTC
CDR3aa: CASSIDDRGLVGYTF

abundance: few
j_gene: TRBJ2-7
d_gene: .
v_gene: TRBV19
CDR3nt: TGTGCCAGTAGTGGAAACAGACTTACCTACGAGCAGTACTTC
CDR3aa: CASSGNRLTYEQYF

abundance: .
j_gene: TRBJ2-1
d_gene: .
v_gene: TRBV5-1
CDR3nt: TGCGCCAGCAGCAAGCTAGCGCAGAACAATGAGCAGTTCTTC
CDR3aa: CASSKLAQNNEQFF

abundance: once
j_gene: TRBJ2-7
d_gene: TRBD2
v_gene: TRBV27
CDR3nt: TGTGCCAGCAGTTCTGTACGCGGGAGATACGAGCAGTACTTC
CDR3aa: CASSSVRGRYEQYF

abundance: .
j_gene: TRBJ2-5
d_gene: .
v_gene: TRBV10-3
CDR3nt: TGTGCCATCGGACAGATTGGGGGCGCGGTCCAAGAGACCCAGTACTTC
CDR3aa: CAIGQIGGAVQETQYF

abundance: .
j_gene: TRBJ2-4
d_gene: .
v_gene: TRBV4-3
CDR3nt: TGCGCCAGCAGCCAAGGTAGTGGCAAAAACATTCAGTACTTC
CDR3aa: CASSQGSGKNIQYF

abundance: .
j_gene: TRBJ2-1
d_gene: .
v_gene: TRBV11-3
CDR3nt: TGTGCCAGCAGCTTAGGGCGGCTAAATGAGCAGTTCTTC
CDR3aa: CASSLGRLNEQFF

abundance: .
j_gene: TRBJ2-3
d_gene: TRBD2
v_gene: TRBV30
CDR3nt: TGTGCCTGGGGTAAGACTAGCGGGGGACCTCCTACGCAGTATTTT
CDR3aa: CAWGKTSGGPPTQYF

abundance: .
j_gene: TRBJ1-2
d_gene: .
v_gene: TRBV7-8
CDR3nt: TGTGCCAGCAGCTTAGGGCCGGGATACAACTATGGCTACACCTTC
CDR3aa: CASSLGPGYNYGYTF

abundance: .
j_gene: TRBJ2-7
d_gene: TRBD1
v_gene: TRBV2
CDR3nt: TGTGCCAGCAGTGTAAGGACAGGGATCCACGAGCAGTACTTC
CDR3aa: CASSVRTGIHEQYF

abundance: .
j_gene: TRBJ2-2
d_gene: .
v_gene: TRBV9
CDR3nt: TGTGCCAGCAGCCCTCGTGGGGGATCGGCGAACACCGGGGAGCTGTTTTTT
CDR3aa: CASSPRGGSANTGELFF

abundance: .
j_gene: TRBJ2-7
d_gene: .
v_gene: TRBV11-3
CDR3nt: TGTGCCAGCCACCCCCCCCGTGGACACGTCTACGAGCAGTACTTC
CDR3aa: CASHPPRGHVYEQYF

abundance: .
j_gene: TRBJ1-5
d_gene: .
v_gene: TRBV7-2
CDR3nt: TGTGCCAGCAGTTCAGAAAGTCTTAGCAATCAGCCCCAGCATTTT
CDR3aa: CASSSESLSNQPQHF

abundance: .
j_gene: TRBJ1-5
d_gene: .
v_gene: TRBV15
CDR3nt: TGTGCCACCAGCAGAGAGGGAGGCCTCCATCAGCCCCAGCATTTT
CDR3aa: CATSREGGLHQPQHF

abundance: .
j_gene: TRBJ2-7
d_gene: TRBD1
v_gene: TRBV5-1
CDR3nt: TGCGCCAGTACGGGACAGACGTACTACGAGCAGTACTTC
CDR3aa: CASTGQTYYEQYF

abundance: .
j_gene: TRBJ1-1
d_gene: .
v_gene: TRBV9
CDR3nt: TGTGCCAGCAGCGTAACCCCGGGACGGTCTGAAGCTTTCTTT
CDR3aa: CASSVTPGRSEAFF

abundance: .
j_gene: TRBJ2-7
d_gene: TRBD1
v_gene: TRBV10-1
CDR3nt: TGCGCCAGCAGTGAGTTAGGGACAGGCTTAACGGCCGAGCAGTACTTC
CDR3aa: CASSELGTGLTAEQYF

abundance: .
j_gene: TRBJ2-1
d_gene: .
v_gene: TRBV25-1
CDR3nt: TGTGCCAGCAGTGAATATTGGCAGGGTCACAATGAGCAGTTCTTC
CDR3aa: CASSEYWQGHNEQFF

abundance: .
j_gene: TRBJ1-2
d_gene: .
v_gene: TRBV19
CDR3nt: TGTGCCAGTAGTATGAGCCATACCCCTGGCGGGGATTATCGCTACACCTTC
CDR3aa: CASSMSHTPGGDYRYTF